A single sample gave rise to the 17 T cell receptor beta chains below, sequenced in a study of metastatic and nonmetastatic thyroid tumors. Thyroid surgery was preceded by no treatment in any patient. Using MiXCR, TCRdb re-called clones from the PCR reads. Among about 7,900 clones listed, roughly 24% were seen once. The sequencing input was adjacent normal tissue. The receptors were gathered from a female donor with papillary thyroid cancer or a benign thyroid nodule (not recorded which). Some clones in this sample may be carry-over from other donors' samples.

The gene calls are TRBV10-3 and TRBJ2-1; D is possibly TRBD2 (6 bases). Germline CDR1 reads ENHRY; CDR2 reads SYGVKD. This CDR3 is built from 14 residues. The V end lost 7 bases, the J end lost 9 bases, and 19 bases lay between the germline ends. The CDR3 nucleotides read TGTGCCATCATCCCCGGGACTCTACACAGTGAGCAGTTCTTC. It is translated as CAIIPGTLHSEQFF.

The CDR3 sequence: CASSWGEQGTEAFF. DNA for the CDR3: TGTGCCAGCAGCTGGGGGGAACAGGGAACTGAAGCTTTCTTT. V is TRBV13 and J is TRBJ1-1, with a possible D match to TRBD1 (6 bases). CDR3 length: 14 residues. The V gene lost 4 bases and the J gene lost 5 bases, with 14 bases spanning the gap. Germline-derived CDR1 and CDR2 are PRHDT and FYEKMQ (reference sequence). Full variable domain (missing parts from reference TRBV13 and TRBJ1-1): AAGVIQSPRHLIKEKRETATLKCYPIPRHDTVYWYQQGPGQDPQFLISFYEKMQSDKGSIPDRFSAQQFSDYHSELNMSSLELGDSALYFCASSWGEQGTEAFFGQGTRLTVV.

The genes are TRBV30 and TRBJ2-7; D may be TRBD1 or TRBD2 (5 bases each). Trimming cost V 0 bases and J 0 bases, with 21 bases left between them. Looked up from germline, CDR1 is GTSNPN and CDR2 is SVGIG (reference sequence). The CDR3 covers 18 residues. In nucleotides, the CDR3 is TGTGCCTGGAGTGTTGGTCTCGTTTCGGGGCCCAACTCCTACGAGCAGTACTTC. Its translation is CAWSVGLVSGPNSYEQYF.

The chain links TRBV5-1 to TRBJ1-1; D is possibly TRBD1 (5 bases). In germline, CDR1 is SGHRS, CDR2 YFSETQ. CDR3 length: 14 residues. With 2 bases removed from V and 0 bases from J, the gap between germline ends came to 8 bases. The CDR3, as DNA: TGCGCCAGCAGCTTAGGGGAGATGAACACTGAAGCTTTCTTT. It encodes CASSLGEMNTEAFF.

This clone is labeled as medium-sized. The V call is TRBV4-2, the J call TRBJ2-2; 7 nucleotides agree with TRBD1. The CDR3 sequence is 16 residues long. Germline CDR1 reads LGHNA; CDR2 reads YNFKEQ. With V trimmed by 0 bases and J by 4 bases, 5 bases remained unmatched. The CDR3 here is CASSQDGQGVTGELFF. The CDR3 bases are TGTGCCAGCAGCCAAGATGGGCAGGGGGTCACCGGGGAGCTGTTTTTT.

In the case of this clone: Within the sample, other DNA sequences also encode this same CDR3. V is TRBV12-3 or TRBV12-4 and J is TRBJ1-2; D is uncertain. Trimming left V 5 bases short and J 10 bases short, with 14 bases between. The length of the CDR3 is 12 residues. The CDR3 protein is CASSTREGAYTF. The CDR3 DNA reads as TGTGCCAGCAGTACCCGGGAGGGTGCCTACACCTTC.

The chain links TRBV3-1 to TRBJ1-3, with D tentatively TRBD1 (5 bases). V gave up 4 bases and J gave up 0 bases, with 16 bases separating them. The CDR3 has 17 residues. Germline CDR1 reads LGHDT; CDR2 reads YNNKEL (reference sequence). As DNA, the CDR3 is TGTGCCAGCAGCCCTACCCAATTGGGGGGCTCTGGAAACACCATATATTTT. This codes for CASSPTQLGGSGNTIYF.

This clone was picked up many times. The chain is built from TRBV3-1 and TRBJ2-2; TRBD2 matches 16 bases. The CDR3 is 18 amino acids. Trimming at V came to 3 bases and at J to 3 bases, leaving 4 bases not matched to a gene. Germline V lookup: CDR1 LGHDT, CDR2 YNNKEL (reference sequence). The chain's CDR3 is CASSQGLAGGPYTGELFF. CDR3 coding DNA: TGTGCCAGCAGCCAGGGACTAGCGGGGGGGCCCTACACCGGGGAGCTGTTTTTT.

V usage is TRBV30 and J usage is TRBJ2-1, with 9 nucleotides matching TRBD2. CDR1 is GTSNPN and CDR2 is SVGIG in the germline V gene (reference sequence). The J segment lost 7 bases and the V segment lost 2 bases, leaving 6 bases of the junction unmatched. This CDR3 region has 14 residues. The CDR3 sequence: CAWSLSGRLNEQFF. As DNA, the CDR3 is TGTGCCTGGAGTCTTAGCGGGAGACTGAATGAGCAGTTCTTC.

This clone was counted between two and nine times. The chain carries TRBV28 and TRBJ2-1, with D tentatively TRBD1 or TRBD2 (5 bases each). V was pared by 5 bases and J by 0 bases, with 14 bases between. The CDR3 runs to 16 residues. The germline gives CDR1 MDHEN, CDR2 SYDVKM. The CDR3 bases are TGTGCCAGCAGTCCCCTCGCCGGGGCCTCCTACAATGAGCAGTTCTTC. This sequence encodes CASSPLAGASYNEQFF.

This chain uses TRBV20-1 with TRBJ2-7; 8 bases map to TRBD2. J was trimmed by 6 bases and V by 2 bases; bases with no gene match: 0. CDR3 length: 11 residues. Germline V gene lookup returns CDR1 DFQATT and CDR2 SNEGSKA (reference sequence). As DNA, the CDR3 is TGCAGTGCTAGACTAGCGGGCGAGCAGTACTTC. It encodes CSARLAGEQYF.

The sample holds a few counts of this clone. This chain connects TRBV20-1 to TRBJ1-2; 10 positions match TRBD1. The trim removed 3 bases at V and 3 bases at J, leaving 7 bases unmatched. CDR1 and CDR2 (germline): DFQATT, SNEGSKA (reference sequence). This CDR3 contains 15 residues. CDR3 protein: CSAREPGQGYYGYTF. As DNA, the CDR3 is TGCAGTGCTAGGGAACCGGGACAGGGGTACTATGGCTACACCTTC.

The gene calls are TRBV20-1 and TRBJ1-2; no definite D call. The germline CDR1 and CDR2 sequences are DFQATT and SNEGSKA (reference sequence). The CDR3 runs 16 residues. The germline V and J ends were trimmed by 3 bases and 6 bases, with 23 bases remaining between them. CDR3 region: CSARSILEGIGNGYTF. The CDR3 DNA reads TGCAGTGCTAGGTCCATATTGGAGGGAATAGGAAATGGCTACACCTTC.

There are a few counts of this clone. This chain uses TRBV20-1 with TRBJ1-1; D ambiguous. The V gene's germline CDR1 is DFQATT and CDR2 SNEGSKA (reference sequence). V lost 3 bases and J lost 2, with 13 bases in between. The CDR3 extends over 14 amino acids. The CDR3 region is CSASGRRANTEAFF. The CDR3 DNA reads TGCAGTGCTAGTGGGCGGAGAGCAAACACTGAAGCTTTCTTT.

This clone was observed a few times. The chain has TRBV5-1 and TRBJ1-1; 7 positions agree with TRBD1. The V segment lost 0 bases and the J segment 7 bases; nucleotides outside the gene matches: 3. Germline-derived CDR1 and CDR2 are SGHRS and YFSETQ. The CDR3 loop spans 13 amino acids. The chain's CDR3 is CASSLDGQVEAFF. The CDR3 DNA sequence: TGCGCCAGCAGCTTGGATGGACAGGTTGAAGCTTTCTTT. The full variable domain, with the rest looked up from reference TRBV5-1 and TRBJ1-1, is KAGVTQTPRYLIKTRGQQVTLSCSPISGHRSVSWYQQTPGQGLQFLFEYFSETQRNKGNFPGRFSGRQFSNSRSEMNVSTLELGDSALYLCASSLDGQVEAFFGQGTRLTVV.

The chain employs TRBV24-1 and TRBJ2-5, with D perhaps matching TRBD1 (5 bases). Germline V gene sequence: CDR1 KGHDR, CDR2 SFDVKD. This CDR3 has 15 amino acids. V was shortened by 5 bases and J by 1 base, with 13 bases between the two germline ends. The CDR3, as DNA: TGTGCCACCAGTGGGCAGGCTGGGGCCCAAGAGACCCAGTACTTC. This encodes CATSGQAGAQETQYF.

This chain connects TRBV10-2 to TRBJ2-7; D is tentatively TRBD1 or TRBD2 (5 bases each). V was trimmed by 7 bases and J by 7 bases, leaving 14 bases between them. CDR3 length equals 12 residues. Germline CDR1 WSHSY, CDR2 SAAADI. This CDR3 reads CASTPGKGEQYF. CDR3 coding DNA: TGCGCCAGCACCCCGGGGAAGGGGGAGCAGTACTTC.